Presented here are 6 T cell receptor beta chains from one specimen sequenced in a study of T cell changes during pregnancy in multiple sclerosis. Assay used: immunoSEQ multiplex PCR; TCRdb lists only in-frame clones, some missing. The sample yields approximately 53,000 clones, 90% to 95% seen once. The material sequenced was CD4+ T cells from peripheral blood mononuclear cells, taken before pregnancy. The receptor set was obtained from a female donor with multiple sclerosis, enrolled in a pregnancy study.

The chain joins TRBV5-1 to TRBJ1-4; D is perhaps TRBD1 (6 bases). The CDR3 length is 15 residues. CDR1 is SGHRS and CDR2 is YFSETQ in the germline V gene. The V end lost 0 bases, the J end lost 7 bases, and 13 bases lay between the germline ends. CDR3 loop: CASSLEGGISEKLFF. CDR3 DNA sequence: TGCGCCAGCAGCTTGGAGGGGGGGATCAGTGAAAAACTGTTTTTT.

The CDR3 nucleotides are TGTGCCAGCTCACCACCGACGGGAGCGGAGACCCAGTACTTC. Protein sequence: CASSPPTGAETQYF. V usage is TRBV18 and J usage is TRBJ2-5, with D possibly being TRBD2 (6 bases). Per the germline V gene, CDR1 is KGHSH and CDR2 is LQKENI. The V end lost 0 bases, the J end lost 5 bases, and 10 bases lay between the germline ends. This CDR3 spans 14 amino acids. Full variable domain (remainder filled in from reference TRBV18 and TRBJ2-5): NAGVMQNPRHLVRRRGQEARLRCSPMKGHSHVYWYRQLPEEGLKFMVYLQKENIIDESGMPKERFSAEFPKEGPSILRIQQVVRGDSAAYFCASSPPTGAETQYFGPGTRLLVL.

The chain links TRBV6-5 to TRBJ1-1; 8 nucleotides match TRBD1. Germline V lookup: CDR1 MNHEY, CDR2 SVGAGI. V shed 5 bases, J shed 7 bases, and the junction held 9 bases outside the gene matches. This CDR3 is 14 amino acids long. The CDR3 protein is CASSHRGERNEAFF. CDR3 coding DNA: TGTGCCAGCAGTCACAGGGGGGAGCGAAATGAAGCTTTCTTT.

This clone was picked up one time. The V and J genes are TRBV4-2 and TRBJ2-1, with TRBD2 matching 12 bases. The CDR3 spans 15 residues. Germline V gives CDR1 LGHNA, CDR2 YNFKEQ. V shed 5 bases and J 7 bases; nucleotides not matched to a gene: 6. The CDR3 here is CASSSGLAGGNEQFF. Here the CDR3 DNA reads TGTGCCAGCAGCTCGGGACTAGCGGGTGGGAATGAGCAGTTCTTC.

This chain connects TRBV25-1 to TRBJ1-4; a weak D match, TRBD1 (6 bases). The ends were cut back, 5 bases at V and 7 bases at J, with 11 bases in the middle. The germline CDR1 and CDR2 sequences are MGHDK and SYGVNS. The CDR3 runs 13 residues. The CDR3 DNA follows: TGTGCCAGCAGTCGGGGGGCGCCTGAAAAACTGTTTTTT. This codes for CASSRGAPEKLFF.

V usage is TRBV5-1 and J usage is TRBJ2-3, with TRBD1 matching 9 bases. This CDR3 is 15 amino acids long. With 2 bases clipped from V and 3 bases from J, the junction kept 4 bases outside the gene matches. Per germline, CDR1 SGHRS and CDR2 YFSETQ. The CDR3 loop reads CASSFGQGTTDTQYF. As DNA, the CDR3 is TGCGCCAGCAGCTTCGGACAGGGGACAACAGATACGCAGTATTTT.